This is a list of T cell receptor beta chains from one sample in a study of shared clonotypes between healthy human individuals. Assay: immunoSEQ multiplex PCR; the TCRdb copy retains only in-frame clones and omits some. The sample carries a few million clones, around 92% recorded once. Material: naive CD4+ T cells from PBMCs. The source of these receptors is a man between 18 and 29 years old in good health. Some clones in this sample may be carry-over from other donors' samples. Each CDR3 is given with its conserved first and last residue. Fields, in order: J gene, V gene, clone size, D gene, CDR3 DNA, CDR3 protein. The D gene is left open where the match is weak. Rows give clone size only sometimes, using once, few, many, or a class for an expanded clone.

TRBJ1-1 TRBV7-8 - - TGTGCCAGCAGCCAATGGGGGGAGACGAACACTGAAGCTTTCTTT CASSQWGETNTEAFF
TRBJ2-7 TRBV5-4 - - TGTGCCAGCAGCCCAAAGGGCGGTAGCTCCTACGAGCAGTACTTC CASSPKGGSSYEQYF
TRBJ2-1 TRBV28 once TRBD2 TGTGCCAGCAGTGCCGCGGGAGCGCAACACTACAATGAGCAGTTCTTC CASSAAGAQHYNEQFF
TRBJ2-3 TRBV27 once - TGTGCCAGCAGTCCCTCGGGACCCCCGACGCAGTATTTT CASSPSGPPTQYF
TRBJ2-7 TRBV30 - TRBD1 TGTGCCTGGAGTGGGGACAGGGCCTATAGATACGAGCAGTACTTC CAWSGDRAYRYEQYF
TRBJ2-7 TRBV28 - TRBD1 TGTGCCAGCAGTTTATTGAGGCAGGGGGCACCGGGAGAGCAGTACTTC CASSLLRQGAPGEQYF
TRBJ2-2 TRBV15 - - TGTGCCACCAGGGGGGGTGGAACCGGGGAGCTGTTTTTT CATRGGGTGELFF
TRBJ1-5 TRBV18 - - TGTGCCAGCTCATCGAATAATCAGCCCCAGCATTTT CASSSNNQPQHF
TRBJ2-5 TRBV19 - - TGTGCCAGTAGCTCTCCGAGGGGGTCCCGGGAGACCCAGTACTTC CASSSPRGSRETQYF
TRBJ2-7 TRBV2 - TRBD1 TGTGCCAGCAGTCGTGATCCGGGACAGGGGAAAGAGCAGTACTTC CASSRDPGQGKEQYF
TRBJ2-7 TRBV28 - TRBD2 TGTGCCAGCAGTCCCCCCGGTTTGAGCGGGAGGGCCCAGGACGAGCAGTACTTC CASSPPGLSGRAQDEQYF
TRBJ2-6 TRBV5-1 - TRBD1 TGCGCCAGCAGCCCCAGGGGGCCCGGGGCCAACGTCCTGACTTTC CASSPRGPGANVLTF
TRBJ2-2 TRBV18 - TRBD1 TGTGCCAGCTCAATGGGACAGGGGGCCCTCACCGGGGAGCTGTTTTTT CASSMGQGALTGELFF
TRBJ1-3 TRBV5-5 - - TGTGCCAGCAGCCCCGGGACACACTCTGGAAACACCATATATTTT CASSPGTHSGNTIYF
TRBJ1-2 TRBV4-2 once TRBD1 TGTGCCAGCAGCCAAGAGTGGACAGGGGTGGGTGGCTACACCTTC CASSQEWTGVGGYTF
TRBJ2-1 TRBV4-2 - TRBD1 TGTGCCAGCAGCCAAGTGACACAGGGGGGGCAGTTCTTC CASSQVTQGGQFF
TRBJ2-1 TRBV9 - - TGTGCCAGCTCGTCAGACGGCAAAAATGAGCAGTTCTTC CASSSDGKNEQFF
TRBJ1-1 TRBV30 - - TGTGCCTATTCTTACACTGAAGCTTTCTTT CAYSYTEAFF
TRBJ1-1 TRBV6-6 - - TGTGCCAGCAGTTACGTTCTCAAGAACACTGAAGCTTTCTTT CASSYVLKNTEAFF
TRBJ2-1 TRBV7-6 - TRBD2 TGTGCCAGCAGCTTAGTTGAAAAGCGGGAGGGCCCATTCTACAATGAGCAGTTCTTC CASSLVEKREGPFYNEQFF
TRBJ2-2 TRBV5-1 - - TGCGCCACCGGACGAAACACCGGGGAGCTGTTTTTT CATGRNTGELFF
TRBJ1-5 TRBV28 - - TGTGCCAGCACGCTAGACGGAAATCAGCCCCAGCATTTT CASTLDGNQPQHF
TRBJ2-7 TRBV5-1 - TRBD2 TGCGCCAGCAGCTACGGACTAGCGGAGAACTACGAGCAGTACTTC CASSYGLAENYEQYF
TRBJ2-1 TRBV5-4 - TRBD2 TGTGCCAGCAGCTTGACAATAGCGGGGAAGCAGTTCTTC CASSLTIAGKQFF
TRBJ2-6 TRBV19 - - TGTGCCAGTAGTATCGGTGGGGCCGGCTCTGGGGCCAACGTCCTGACTTTC CASSIGGAGSGANVLTF
TRBJ2-7 TRBV7-2 - - TGTGCCAGCAGCTTAGGAGGGGGTCTAGGGGAGCAGTACTTC CASSLGGGLGEQYF
TRBJ1-2 TRBV28 few - TGTGCCAGCAGGAACGGGGTTGGCTACACCTTC CASRNGVGYTF
TRBJ2-1 TRBV5-1 - TRBD2 TGCGCCAGCAGCTCCACCGGACTAGCGGGAGTGGATGAGCAGTTCTTC CASSSTGLAGVDEQFF
TRBJ2-5 TRBV9 - TRBD1 TGTGCCAGCAGCGTAGTCGGGACAGCAGAGACCCAGTACTTC CASSVVGTAETQYF